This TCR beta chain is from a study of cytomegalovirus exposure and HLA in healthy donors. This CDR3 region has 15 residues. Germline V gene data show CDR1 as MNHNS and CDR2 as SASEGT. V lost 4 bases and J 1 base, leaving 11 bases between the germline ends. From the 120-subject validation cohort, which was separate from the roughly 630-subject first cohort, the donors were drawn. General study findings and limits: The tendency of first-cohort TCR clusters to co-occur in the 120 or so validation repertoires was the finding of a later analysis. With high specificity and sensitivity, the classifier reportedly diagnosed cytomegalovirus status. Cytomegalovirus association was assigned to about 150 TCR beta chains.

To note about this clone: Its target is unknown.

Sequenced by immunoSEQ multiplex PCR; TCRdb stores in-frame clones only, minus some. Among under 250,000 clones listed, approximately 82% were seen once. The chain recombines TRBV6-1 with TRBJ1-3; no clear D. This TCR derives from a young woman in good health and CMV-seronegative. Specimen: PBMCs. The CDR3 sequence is CASSAGDTSGNTIYF. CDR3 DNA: TGTGCCAGCAGTGCTGGCGACACGTCTGGAAACACCATATATTTT.